This TCR beta chain comes out of a study of blood T cell repertoires in COVID-19. Looking at the study overall: The United States, Italy and Spain were the sources of the acute and convalescent COVID-19 samples. Sample material is recorded as cDNA or gDNA derived from T cells, B-cell-depleted T cells, or PBMCs.

V trimming: 6 bases; J trimming: 7 bases; junction bases outside the gene matches: 5. CDR1 and CDR2 from the germline V gene are SNHLY and FYNNEI. This CDR3 comprises 14 residues. Per the authors' pipeline: Amplified reference gene primers provided the basis for estimating nucleated cell counts. TCRdb's copy holds only in-frame clones and misses some; the assay was immunoSEQ multiplex PCR. That table is the source of V, J and clone size, and D and trimming were worked out from the DNA. The profile covers 300,000 or so clones, with 70% to 90% appearing a single time and 1.3% taken by the ten largest. The sample taken for sequencing was peripheral blood. V and J are TRBV2 and TRBJ2-1; 11 bases map to TRBD2. This sequence originates from a man aged 65 to 79 with acute or convalescent COVID-19. This CDR3 reads CASRLAGVRNEQFF. The CDR3 nucleotides read TGTGCCAGCAGACTAGCGGGAGTTCGAAATGAGCAGTTCTTC.